This T cell receptor (beta chain) was sequenced in a study of neoadjuvant anti-PD-1 for oral cavity cancer. Looking at the study overall: Nivolumab at 3 mg/kg was mostly given biweekly, three to four doses, pre-surgery. Non-progressing patients received a fourth nivolumab dose near day 43, then surgery on days 50-56.

Clones were read by immunoSEQ multiplex PCR, and TCRdb kept only the in-frame ones, dropping some. Of 23,000 or so clones listed, around a quarter are singletons. Time point defined: after neoadjuvant nivolumab, at surgical resection. Comment on this clone: Antigen unknown.

Germline V lookup: CDR1 SGHVS, CDR2 FQNEAQ. Between the trimmed V and J ends, which lost 5 bases and 12 bases, there was a span of 20 bases. The CDR3 spans 14 residues. Whole-study findings and limits: Treg/Th17 ratio rose with pretreatment blood and fell with post-treatment tumor TCRbeta clonality.

This TCR derives from a person aged 35-79 years with oral cavity squamous cell carcinoma. The sequencing here drew on tumor tissue, taken after nivolumab (anti-PD-1) treatment. V gene TRBV7-8 combines with J gene TRBJ2-1, with D tentatively TRBD1 (5 bases). CDR3 loop: CASSPQARSRRQFF. As DNA, the CDR3 is TGTGCCAGCAGCCCACAGGCTCGGTCCCGGAGGCAGTTCTTC.